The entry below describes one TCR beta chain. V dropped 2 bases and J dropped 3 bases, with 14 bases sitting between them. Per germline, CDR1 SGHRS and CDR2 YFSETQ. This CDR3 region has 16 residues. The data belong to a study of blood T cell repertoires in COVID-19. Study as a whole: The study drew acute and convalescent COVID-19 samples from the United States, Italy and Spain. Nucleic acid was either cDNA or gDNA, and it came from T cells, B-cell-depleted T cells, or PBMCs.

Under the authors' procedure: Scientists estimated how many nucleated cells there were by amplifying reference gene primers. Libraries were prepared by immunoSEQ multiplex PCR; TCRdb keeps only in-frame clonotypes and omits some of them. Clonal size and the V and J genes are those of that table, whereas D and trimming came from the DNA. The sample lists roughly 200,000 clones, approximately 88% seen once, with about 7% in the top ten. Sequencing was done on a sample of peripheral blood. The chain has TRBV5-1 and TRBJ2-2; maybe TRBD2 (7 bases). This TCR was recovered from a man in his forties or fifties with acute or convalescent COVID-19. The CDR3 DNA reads TGCGCCAGCAGCTTCTCCCGGGGGGCAGACACCGGGGAGCTGTTTTTT. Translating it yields CASSFSRGADTGELFF.